This TCR beta chain was documented in a study of neurological immune-mediated disorders (dated by TCRdb to the late 2010s). Turning to the overall study: Using UMI-based sequencing, the study compared peripheral blood TCR-beta repertoires from patients with HTLV-I-associated myelopathy (HAM/TSP), patients with multiple sclerosis, and healthy controls. The cohort comprised 68 subjects: roughly 15 HAM/TSP patients, 35 or so multiple sclerosis patients and 20 healthy controls. The approximately 110 TCR-beta libraries included longitudinal samples, technical triplicates and paired sorted CD4+ and CD8+ T-cell subsets alongside PBMC samples. Longitudinal HAM/TSP and healthy donors had 3 time-points each (3-40 month intervals). Study-level results and caveats: TCR clonal expansion was highest in HAM/TSP patients and lowest in MS patients, with MS patients falling below even healthy controls. No identical CDR3 amino acid sequences were shared among expanded clones across subjects, suggesting private TCR-beta repertoires in all groups.

Per the publication, the time point label means: longitudinal time-point 3. Unsorted PBMC libraries were generated from 2 million PBMCs stored in RNAlater at -80 °C until RNA extraction. PBMCs were separated from peripheral blood using Ficoll-Hypaque density gradient centrifugation and then cryopreserved in liquid nitrogen. cDNA was synthesized by template-switch 5'RACE using a primer carrying a 10-nucleotide random unique molecular identifier by which each TCR transcript was tagged. Each sequencing run produced over 200 million TCR-beta sequences covering 15-18 subjects. The RNeasy kit was used to extract total RNA. Using the KAPA Real-time Library Amplification kit, TCR-beta VDJ regions were amplified with primers for the TCR constant region and the 5'RACE anchor. A first PCR added sample indexes and Illumina adaptors, after which a second PCR increased the library yield. After purification with Ampure beads, the TCR product of roughly 650 bp was size-selected on a 2% E-gel SizeSelection system. Before pooling, libraries had their quality checked on a Bioanalyzer, their concentration measured with Qubit, and their quantity determined with the Kapa Library Quantification kit. An Illumina HiSeq 2500 sequenced the libraries paired-end 2 x 150 bp. To increase sequence diversity, roughly 24-31% phiX was spiked into each library pool. Per the authors' processing: Quality-filtered reads were processed with the UMI-based MiGEC pipeline, and over 85% of raw TCR sequences were removed by the MiGEC pipeline during error correction. VDJ genes were aligned to IMGT germline references, and each clonotype was defined by a unique CDR3 amino acid sequence together with V-J genes. Clonal expansion, Shannon diversity and CDR3 relatedness were evaluated with VDJtools (CalcPairwiseDistances, ClusterSamples), while phylogenetic trees were built in CLCbio workbench. Clones with at least 8 unique UMIs were defined as expanded, with this threshold being based on coefficient-of-variation modelling across technical triplicates. TCRdb ran its own pipeline on the public reads, namely fastp trimming at Q25 and MiXCR clone calling, and kept in-frame beta chains. Rows are unified per CDR3 protein, each entry keeping the most common DNA and genes. The V and J calls follow TCRdb's processing rather than the paper's. Within this sample are over 90,000 distinct CDR3 sequences, with 10% to 14% of them counted one time only. The ten biggest clones cover more than 2.5% of the sample.

This clonotype was counted only a few times. The antigen this receptor binds is unknown. No qualities accompany the bases; no much larger clone lies one base away. Sequencing was done on a sample of PBMCs. This clonotype was sampled from a female donor with HTLV-1-associated myelopathy (HAM/TSP).

The CDR3 is CASRLAWTGMNTEAFF. The nucleotide sequence reads as follows: TGTGCAAGTCGCTTAGCCTGGACGGGAATGAACACTGAAGCTTTCTTT. The sequence joins TRBV12-2 to TRBJ1-1; the DNA was not used to check the table's D call, TRBD1. TRBV12-2 is labeled a pseudogene. Spanning cysteine to phenylalanine, the CDR3 consists of 16 amino acids. Just the 48-base CDR3 DNA is kept, in frame starting at base 1.